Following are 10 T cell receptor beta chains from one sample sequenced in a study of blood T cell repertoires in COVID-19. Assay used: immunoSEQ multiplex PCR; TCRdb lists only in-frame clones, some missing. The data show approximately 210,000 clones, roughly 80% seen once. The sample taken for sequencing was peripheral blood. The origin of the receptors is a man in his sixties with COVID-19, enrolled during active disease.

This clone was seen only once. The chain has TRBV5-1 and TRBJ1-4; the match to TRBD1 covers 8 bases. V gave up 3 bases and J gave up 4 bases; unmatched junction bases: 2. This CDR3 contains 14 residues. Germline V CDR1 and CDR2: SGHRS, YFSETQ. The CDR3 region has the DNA TGCGCCAGCAGCTCTGGACAGGGTAATGAAAAACTGTTTTTT. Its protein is CASSSGQGNEKLFF.

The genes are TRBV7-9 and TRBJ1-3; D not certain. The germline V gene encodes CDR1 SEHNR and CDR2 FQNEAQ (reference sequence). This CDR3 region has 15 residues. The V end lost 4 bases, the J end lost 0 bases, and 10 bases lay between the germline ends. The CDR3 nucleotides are TGTGCCAGCAGCTCGCCTGAGTACTCTGGAAACACCATATATTTT. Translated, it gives CASSSPEYSGNTIYF.

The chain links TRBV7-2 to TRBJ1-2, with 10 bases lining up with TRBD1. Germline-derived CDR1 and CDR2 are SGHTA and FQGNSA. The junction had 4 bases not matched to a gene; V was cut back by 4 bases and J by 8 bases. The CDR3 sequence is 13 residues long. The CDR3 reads CASSSDRGLGYTF. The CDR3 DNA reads TGTGCCAGCAGCTCCGACAGGGGGCTCGGCTACACCTTC.

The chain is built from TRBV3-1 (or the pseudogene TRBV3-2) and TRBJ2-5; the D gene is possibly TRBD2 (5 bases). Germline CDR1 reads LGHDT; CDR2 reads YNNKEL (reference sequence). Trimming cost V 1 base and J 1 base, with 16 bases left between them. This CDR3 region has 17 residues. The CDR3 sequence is CASSQGVAGGPQETQYF. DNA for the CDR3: TGTGCCAGCAGCCAAGGGGTCGCGGGTGGACCCCAAGAGACCCAGTACTTC.

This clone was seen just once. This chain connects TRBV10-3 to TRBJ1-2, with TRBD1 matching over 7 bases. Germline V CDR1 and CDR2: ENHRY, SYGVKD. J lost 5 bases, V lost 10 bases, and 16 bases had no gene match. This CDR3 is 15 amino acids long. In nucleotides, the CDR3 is TGTGCCACCGAGGGCAGAGGACAGGATGCTTATGGCTACACCTTC. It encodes CATEGRGQDAYGYTF.

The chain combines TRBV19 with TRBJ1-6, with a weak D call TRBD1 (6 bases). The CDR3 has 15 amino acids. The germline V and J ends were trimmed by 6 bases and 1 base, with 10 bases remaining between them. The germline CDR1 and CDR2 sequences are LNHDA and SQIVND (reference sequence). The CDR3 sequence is CASRMTGSYNSPLHF. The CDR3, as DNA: TGTGCCAGTAGGATGACAGGATCCTATAATTCACCCCTCCACTTT.

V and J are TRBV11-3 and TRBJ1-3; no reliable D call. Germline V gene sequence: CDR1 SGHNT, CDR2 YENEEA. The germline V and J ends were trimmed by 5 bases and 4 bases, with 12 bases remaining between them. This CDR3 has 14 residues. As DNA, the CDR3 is TGTGCCAGCAGCCCCGCCGGGAACGGAAACACCATATATTTT. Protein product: CASSPAGNGNTIYF.

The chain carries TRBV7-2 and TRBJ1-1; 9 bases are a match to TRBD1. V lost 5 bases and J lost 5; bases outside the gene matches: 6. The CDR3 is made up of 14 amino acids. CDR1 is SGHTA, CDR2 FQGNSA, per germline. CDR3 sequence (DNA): TGTGCCAGCAGCCCCACAGGGGGCGGGACTGAAGCTTTCTTT. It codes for CASSPTGGGTEAFF.

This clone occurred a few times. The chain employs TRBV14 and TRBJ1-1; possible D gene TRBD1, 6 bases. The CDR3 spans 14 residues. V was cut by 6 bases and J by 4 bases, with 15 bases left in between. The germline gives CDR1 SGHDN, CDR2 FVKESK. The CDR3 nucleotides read TGTGCCAGCAGTCGAATAGCAGGGGCCACTGAAGCTTTCTTT. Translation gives CASSRIAGATEAFF.

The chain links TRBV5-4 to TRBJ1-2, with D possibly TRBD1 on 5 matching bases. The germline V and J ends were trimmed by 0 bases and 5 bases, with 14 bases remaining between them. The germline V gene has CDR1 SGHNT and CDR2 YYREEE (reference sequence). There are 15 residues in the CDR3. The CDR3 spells CASSLGGDLPYGYTF. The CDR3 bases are TGTGCCAGCAGCTTGGGGGGGGATTTACCTTATGGCTACACCTTC.